This T cell receptor beta chain came from a study of blood T cell repertoires in COVID-19. Study summary: Sites in the United States, Italy and Spain provided acute and convalescent COVID-19 samples. The analysed material was cDNA or gDNA that came from T cells, B-cell-depleted T cells, or PBMCs.

CDR1 is MNHNS and CDR2 is SASEGT in the germline V gene. V lost 2 bases and J lost 2, with 6 bases in between. CDR3 length: 13 residues. Per the original methods: Reference gene primer amplification yielded estimated nucleated cell counts. Sequencing was performed with immunoSEQ multiplex PCR; in TCRdb, only in-frame clones are kept and a portion is missing. V, J and clone size are taken as reported in that table, and D and trimming were inferred from the DNA itself. The repertoire holds about 57,000 clones, with around 80% as singletons. Source material: peripheral blood. V usage is TRBV6-1 and J usage is TRBJ1-1; D gene unclear. This receptor was obtained from a human donor in a cohort sampled during active COVID-19. CDR3 DNA sequence: TGTGCCAGCAGTGAACCCAGTAACACTGAAGCTTTCTTT. Translating it yields CASSEPSNTEAFF.